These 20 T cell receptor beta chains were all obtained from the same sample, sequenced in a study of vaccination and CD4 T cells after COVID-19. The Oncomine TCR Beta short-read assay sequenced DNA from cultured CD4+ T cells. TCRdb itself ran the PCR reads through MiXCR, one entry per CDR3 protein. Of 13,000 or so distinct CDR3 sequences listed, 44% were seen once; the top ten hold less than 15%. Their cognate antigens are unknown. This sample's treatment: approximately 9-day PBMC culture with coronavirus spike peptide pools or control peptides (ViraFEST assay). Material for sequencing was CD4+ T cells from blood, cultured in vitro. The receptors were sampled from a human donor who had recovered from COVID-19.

CDR3 DNA: TGTGCCAGCAGTCCACCCCCCCTCGGACGGTCCACCGGGGAGCTGTTTTTT. Protein: CASSPPPLGRSTGELFF. The V call is TRBV28, the J call TRBJ2-2; D not resolved. From germline, CDR1 is MDHEN and CDR2 SYDVKM. The V gene lost 5 bases and the J gene lost 4 bases, with 20 bases spanning the gap. This CDR3 comprises 17 residues.

The CDR3, as DNA: TGTGCCACCAGCAGAGGTGGCATGAGGACGACCTACGAGCAGTACTTC. It encodes CATSRGGMRTTYEQYF. V usage is TRBV15 and J usage is TRBJ2-7; D is ambiguous. Trimming removed 1 base from V and 2 bases from J, with 15 bases in between. Germline V gene data show CDR1 as LNHNV and CDR2 as YYDKDF (reference sequence). CDR3 length equals 16 residues. Supplemented by reference TRBV15 and TRBJ2-7, the full variable domain reads DAMVIQNPRYQVTQFGKPVTLSCSQTLNHNVMYWYQQKSSQAPKLLFHYYDKDFNNEADTPDNFQSRRPNTSFCFLDIRSPGLGDTAMYLCATSRGGMRTTYEQYFGPGTRLTVT.

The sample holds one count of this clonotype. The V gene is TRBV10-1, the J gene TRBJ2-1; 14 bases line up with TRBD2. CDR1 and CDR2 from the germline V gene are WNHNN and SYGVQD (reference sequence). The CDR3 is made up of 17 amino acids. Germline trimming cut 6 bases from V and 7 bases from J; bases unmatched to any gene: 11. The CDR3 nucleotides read TGCGCCAGCAGCGAACCCGGGACTAGCGGGAGAATAAATGAGCAGTTCTTC. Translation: CASSEPGTSGRINEQFF.

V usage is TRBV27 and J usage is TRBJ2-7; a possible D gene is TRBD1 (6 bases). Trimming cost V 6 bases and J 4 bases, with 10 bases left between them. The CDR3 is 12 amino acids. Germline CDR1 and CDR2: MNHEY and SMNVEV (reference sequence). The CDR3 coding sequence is TGTGCCAGCAGACAGGGTCCGTACGAGCAGTACTTC. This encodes CASRQGPYEQYF.

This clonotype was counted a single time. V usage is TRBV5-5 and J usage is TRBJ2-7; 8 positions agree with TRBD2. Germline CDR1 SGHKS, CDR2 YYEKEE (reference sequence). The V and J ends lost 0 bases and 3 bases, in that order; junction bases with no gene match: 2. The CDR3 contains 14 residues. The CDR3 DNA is TGTGCCAGCAGCTTGGCCCGGGGGGGCTACGAGCAGTACTTC. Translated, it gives CASSLARGGYEQYF.

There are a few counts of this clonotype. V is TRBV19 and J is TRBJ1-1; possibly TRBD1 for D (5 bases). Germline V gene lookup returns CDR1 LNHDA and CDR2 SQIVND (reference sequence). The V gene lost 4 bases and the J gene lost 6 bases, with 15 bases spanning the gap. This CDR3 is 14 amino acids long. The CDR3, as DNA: TGTGCCAGTAGTACAGGGCACCTGGCGGCTGAAGCTTTCTTT. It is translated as CASSTGHLAAEAFF. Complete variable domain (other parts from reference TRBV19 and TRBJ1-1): DGGITQSPKYLFRKEGQNVTLSCEQNLNHDAMYWYRQDPGQGLRLIYYSQIVNDFQKGDIAEGYSVSREKKESFPLTVTSAQKNPTAFYLCASSTGHLAAEAFFGQGTRLTVV.

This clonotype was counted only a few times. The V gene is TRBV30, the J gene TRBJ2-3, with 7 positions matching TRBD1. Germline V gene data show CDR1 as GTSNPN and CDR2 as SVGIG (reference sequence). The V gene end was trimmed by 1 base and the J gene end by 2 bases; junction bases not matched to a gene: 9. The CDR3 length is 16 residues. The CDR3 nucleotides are TGTGCCTGGAGTGCATACGGACAGGATTTCACAGATACGCAGTATTTT. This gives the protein CAWSAYGQDFTDTQYF.

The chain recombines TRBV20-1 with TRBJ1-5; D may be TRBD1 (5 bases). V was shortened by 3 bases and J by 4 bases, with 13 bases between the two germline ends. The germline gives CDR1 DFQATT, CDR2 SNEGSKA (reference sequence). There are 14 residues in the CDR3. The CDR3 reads CSARGPLGNQPQHF. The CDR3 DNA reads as TGCAGTGCTAGGGGGCCTCTGGGGAATCAGCCCCAGCATTTT.

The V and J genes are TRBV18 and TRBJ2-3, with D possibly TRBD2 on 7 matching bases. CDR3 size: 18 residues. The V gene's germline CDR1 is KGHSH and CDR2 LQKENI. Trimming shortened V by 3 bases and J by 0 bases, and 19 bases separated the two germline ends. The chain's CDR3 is CASSPPRGAGPSTDTQYF. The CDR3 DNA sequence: TGTGCCAGCTCACCCCCACGGGGGGCGGGTCCTAGCACAGATACGCAGTATTTT.

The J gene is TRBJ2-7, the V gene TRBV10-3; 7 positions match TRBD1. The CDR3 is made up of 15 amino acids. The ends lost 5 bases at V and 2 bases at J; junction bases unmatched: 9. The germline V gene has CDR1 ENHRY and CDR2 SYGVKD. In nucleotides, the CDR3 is TGTGCCATCAGTCCATCCGGGACAGCCGCCTACGAGCAGTACTTC. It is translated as CAISPSGTAAYEQYF.

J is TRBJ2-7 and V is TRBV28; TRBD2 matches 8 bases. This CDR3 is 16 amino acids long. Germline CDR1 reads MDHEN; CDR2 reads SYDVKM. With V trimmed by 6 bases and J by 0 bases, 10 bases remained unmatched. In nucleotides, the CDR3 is TGTGCCAGCAGGGGAGCGGGAGCGAAAAGCTCCTACGAGCAGTACTTC. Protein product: CASRGAGAKSSYEQYF.

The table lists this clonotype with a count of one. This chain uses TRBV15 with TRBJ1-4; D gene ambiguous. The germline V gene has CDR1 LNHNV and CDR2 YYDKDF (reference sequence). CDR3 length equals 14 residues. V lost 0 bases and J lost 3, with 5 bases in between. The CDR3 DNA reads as TGTGCCACCAGCAGAGAACGCTCTAATGAAAAACTGTTTTTT. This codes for CATSRERSNEKLFF.

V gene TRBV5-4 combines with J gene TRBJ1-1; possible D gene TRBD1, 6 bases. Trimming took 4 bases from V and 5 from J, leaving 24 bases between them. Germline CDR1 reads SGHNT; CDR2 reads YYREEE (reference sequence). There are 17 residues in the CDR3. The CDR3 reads CASSPTGKASRSTEAFF. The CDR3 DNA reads TGTGCCAGCAGCCCCACAGGGAAAGCCTCCCGGTCAACTGAAGCTTTCTTT.

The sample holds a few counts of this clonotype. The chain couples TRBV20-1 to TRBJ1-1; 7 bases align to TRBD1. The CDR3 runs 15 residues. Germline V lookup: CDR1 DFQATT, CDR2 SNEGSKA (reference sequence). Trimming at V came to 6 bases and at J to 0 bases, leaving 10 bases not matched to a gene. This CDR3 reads CSAATGRRMNTEAFF. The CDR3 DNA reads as TGCAGTGCGGCGACAGGGAGACGCATGAACACTGAAGCTTTCTTT.

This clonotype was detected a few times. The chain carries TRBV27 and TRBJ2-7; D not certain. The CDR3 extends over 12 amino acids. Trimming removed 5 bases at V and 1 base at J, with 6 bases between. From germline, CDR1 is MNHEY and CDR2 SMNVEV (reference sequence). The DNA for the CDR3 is TGTGCCAGCAGTATGGTGTCCTACGAGCAGTACTTC. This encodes CASSMVSYEQYF.

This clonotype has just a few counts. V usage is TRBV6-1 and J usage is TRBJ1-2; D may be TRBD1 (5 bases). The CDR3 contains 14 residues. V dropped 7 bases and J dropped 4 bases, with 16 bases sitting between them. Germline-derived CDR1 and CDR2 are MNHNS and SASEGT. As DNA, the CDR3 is TGTGCCAGCAATCTAGGGGATATGGCCTATGGCTACACCTTC. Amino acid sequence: CASNLGDMAYGYTF.

DNA for the CDR3: TGTGCCAGCAGCTTGGCCGGTAGGACTGGAAACACCATATATTTT. Its translation: CASSLAGRTGNTIYF. V is TRBV5-4 and J is TRBJ1-3; D is undetermined. The CDR3 length is 15 residues. CDR1 and CDR2 (germline): SGHNT, YYREEE (reference sequence). The V end was cut by 0 bases, the J end by 2 bases, with 9 bases between. Filled out from reference TRBV5-4 and TRBJ1-3, the complete variable domain reads ETGVTQSPTHLIKTRGQQVTLRCSSQSGHNTVSWYQQALGQGPQFIFQYYREEENGRGNFPPRFSGLQFPNYSSELNVNALELDDSALYLCASSLAGRTGNTIYFGEGSWLTVV.

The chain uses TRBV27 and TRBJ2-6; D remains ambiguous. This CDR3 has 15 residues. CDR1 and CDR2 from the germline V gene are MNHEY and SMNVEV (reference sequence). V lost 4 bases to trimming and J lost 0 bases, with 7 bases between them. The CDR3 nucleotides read TGTGCCAGCAGTTCCCGTACCTCTGGGGCCAACGTCCTGACTTTC. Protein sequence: CASSSRTSGANVLTF.

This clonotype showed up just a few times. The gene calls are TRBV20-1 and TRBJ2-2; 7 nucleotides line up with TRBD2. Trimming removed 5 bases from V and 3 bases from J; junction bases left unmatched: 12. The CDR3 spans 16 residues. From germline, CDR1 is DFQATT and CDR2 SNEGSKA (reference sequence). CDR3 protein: CSAQPRAGRDTGELFF. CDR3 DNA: TGCAGTGCTCAACCGAGAGCGGGAAGGGACACCGGGGAGCTGTTTTTT.

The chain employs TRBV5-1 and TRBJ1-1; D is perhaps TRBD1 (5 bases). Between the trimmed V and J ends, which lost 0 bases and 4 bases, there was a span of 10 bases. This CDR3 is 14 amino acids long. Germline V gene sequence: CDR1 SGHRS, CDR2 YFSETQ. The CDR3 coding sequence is TGCGCCAGCAGCTTGGGGGGGGTCCTCACTGAAGCTTTCTTT. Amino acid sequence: CASSLGGVLTEAFF.